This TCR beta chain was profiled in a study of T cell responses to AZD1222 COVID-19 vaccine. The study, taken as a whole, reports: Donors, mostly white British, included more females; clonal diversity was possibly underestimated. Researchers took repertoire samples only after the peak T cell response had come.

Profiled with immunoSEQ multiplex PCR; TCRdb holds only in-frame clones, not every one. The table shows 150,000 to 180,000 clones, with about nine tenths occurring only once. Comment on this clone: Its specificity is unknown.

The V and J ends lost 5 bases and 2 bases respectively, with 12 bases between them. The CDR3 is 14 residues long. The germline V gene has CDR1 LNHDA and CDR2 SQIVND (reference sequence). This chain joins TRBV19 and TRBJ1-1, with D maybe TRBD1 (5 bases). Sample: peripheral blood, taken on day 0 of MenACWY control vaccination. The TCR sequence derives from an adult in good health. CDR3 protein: CASSGALVNTEAFF. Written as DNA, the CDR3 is TGTGCCAGTAGTGGGGCCTTGGTTAACACTGAAGCTTTCTTT.